This TCR beta chain was profiled in a study of a mutant IDH1 vaccine in newly diagnosed glioma. Study details: Treated patients comprised 62.5% males and 37.5% females, mean age approximately 37 years. Receipt of radiotherapy, temozolomide, or both preceded the study, and most received both.

Study results and limitations: Any relationship between pseudoprogression and changes in top peripheral T cell clonotypes seemed absent.

The table came from immunoSEQ multiplex PCR; TCRdb's copy has only in-frame clones and leaves some out. The sample holds about 94,000 clones, 85% to 90% seen once. Specified time point: week 47, end of study. Each dose of the vaccine consisted of 300 ug of mutant IDH1 20-mer peptide, with topical imiquimod. Trimming shortened V by 5 bases and J by 4 bases, and 11 bases separated the two germline ends. This CDR3 region has 13 residues. Looked up from germline, CDR1 is MDHEN and CDR2 is SYDVKM. About this clone: Antigen specificity is unknown.

The chain employs TRBV28 and TRBJ2-5; D is possibly TRBD1 (6 bases). The sequence came from a woman aged 45-60 years with glioma. The sequenced sample was PBMCs, obtained from a glioma patient whose treatment included an IDH1 peptide vaccine. Written as DNA, the CDR3 is TGTGCCAGCAGTGGGGGCTTCGTAGAGACCCAGTACTTC. Protein sequence: CASSGGFVETQYF.